What follows are 20 T cell receptor beta chains derived from one specimen sequenced in a study of shared clonotypes between healthy human individuals. Measured with immunoSEQ multiplex PCR; TCRdb has only the in-frame clones, and not every one. The sample has some 690,000 clones, about 90% seen once. The sample was memory CD8+ T cells from PBMCs. Subset here: CD45RO+ cells pooled with CCR7-negative TemRA cells. The receptors originated from a man between 18 and 35 years old in good health. Some clones in this sample may be carry-over from other donors' samples.

In DNA, the CDR3 is TGTGCCAGTAGTATGTCTTACGGCGGGAAGACCGGGGAGCTGTTTTTT. It is translated as CASSMSYGGKTGELFF. The V call is TRBV19, the J call TRBJ2-2, with D perhaps TRBD2 (6 bases). The CDR3 extends over 16 amino acids. Between the trimmed V and J ends, which lost 3 bases and 5 bases, there was a span of 16 bases. Germline V CDR1 and CDR2: LNHDA, SQIVND (reference sequence).

The chain combines TRBV27 with TRBJ2-3; D ambiguous. The V gene lost 6 bases and the J gene lost 6 bases, with 16 bases spanning the gap. Germline CDR1 MNHEY, CDR2 SMNVEV (reference sequence). This CDR3 spans 14 amino acids. CDR3 in amino acids: CASRRRGMGDTQYF. CDR3 coding DNA: TGTGCCAGCAGACGTCGAGGCATGGGCGATACGCAGTATTTT.

The J gene is TRBJ1-1, the V gene TRBV30, with no clear D. Germline CDR1 and CDR2: GTSNPN and SVGIG (reference sequence). Trimming shortened V by 4 bases and J by 1 base, and 7 bases separated the two germline ends. This CDR3 comprises 12 residues. The CDR3 protein is CAWTVGNTEAFF. CDR3 sequence (DNA): TGTGCCTGGACAGTTGGGAACACTGAAGCTTTCTTT. Full variable domain (outside the CDR3, taken from reference TRBV30 and TRBJ1-1): SQTIHQWPATLVQPVGSPLSLECTVEGTSNPNLYWYRQAAGRGLQLLFYSVGIGQISSEVPQNLSASRPQDRQFILSSKKLLLSDSGFYLCAWTVGNTEAFFGQGTRLTVV.

The chain employs TRBV7-9 and TRBJ2-1, with 9 nucleotides matching TRBD2. There are 16 residues in the CDR3. V lost 1 base to trimming and J lost 5 bases; unmatched junction nucleotides: 6. CDR1 and CDR2 from the germline V gene are SEHNR and FQNEAQ (reference sequence). In DNA, the CDR3 is TGTGCCAGCAGCTTAGTTGCGGGAGGGCCGCACAATGAGCAGTTCTTC. Its translation is CASSLVAGGPHNEQFF.

The CDR3 DNA reads as TGTGCCAGCAGCCAACCATTAAGGGACAGTAGTTTTGAAAAACTGTTTTTT. Translating it yields CASSQPLRDSSFEKLFF. V and J are TRBV4-2 and TRBJ1-4, with 7 bases matching TRBD1. Germline CDR1 is LGHNA and CDR2 is YNFKEQ. J lost 7 bases, V lost 2 bases, and 13 bases had no gene match. The CDR3 totals 17 residues.

The V and J genes are TRBV11-3 and TRBJ2-2; no clear D. CDR1 is SGHNT and CDR2 is YENEEA in the germline V gene. The CDR3 is made up of 12 amino acids. The V gene lost 5 bases and the J gene lost 5 bases, with 6 bases spanning the gap. The CDR3 bases are TGTGCCAGCAGCATGAAGACCGGGGAGCTGTTTTTT. This translates into CASSMKTGELFF. Full variable domain (outside the CDR3, taken from reference TRBV11-3 and TRBJ2-2): EAGVVQSPRYKIIEKKQPVAFWCNPISGHNTLYWYLQNLGQGPELLIRYENEEAVDDSQLPKDRFSAERLKGVDSTLKIQPAELGDSAVYLCASSMKTGELFFGEGSRLTVL.

The chain combines TRBV21-1 with TRBJ2-7; the DNA was not used to check the table's D call, TRBD1. TRBV21-1 is described as a pseudogene. The CDR3 consists of 14 residues. In DNA, the CDR3 is TGTGCCAGCCTCCTATGGACAGGGGGCTACGAGCAGTACTTC. Translation gives CASLLWTGGYEQYF.

The chain has TRBV6-4 and TRBJ2-3, with 12 bases identical to TRBD2. V shed 1 base, J shed 4 bases, and the junction held 3 bases outside the gene matches. The CDR3 is 16 residues long. The germline CDR1 and CDR2 sequences are MRHNA and SNTAGT. The CDR3 loop is CASSDWGTSGSDTQYF. The CDR3 bases are TGTGCCAGCAGTGACTGGGGGACTAGCGGGTCAGATACGCAGTATTTT.

The chain combines TRBV6-6 with TRBJ2-7, with no clear D. The CDR3 spans 12 residues. Trimming stripped 7 bases from V and 7 bases from J, with 14 bases between. Looked up from germline, CDR1 is MNHNY and CDR2 is SVGAGI (reference sequence). CDR3 residues: CASTSGSQEQYF. CDR3 in DNA: TGTGCCAGCACCTCTGGGTCCCAGGAGCAGTACTTC.

As DNA, the CDR3 is TGTGCCAGCAGTTTATCCCTTCCAACAGGGAACTATGGCTACACCTTC. Protein sequence: CASSLSLPTGNYGYTF. The J gene is TRBJ1-2, the V gene TRBV28; D may be TRBD1 (6 bases). Trimming stripped 1 base from V and 2 bases from J, with 14 bases between. This CDR3 has 16 residues. CDR1 and CDR2 from the germline V gene are MDHEN and SYDVKM.

This sequence joins TRBV2 and TRBJ2-7; the D gene is possibly TRBD1 (6 bases). V was trimmed by 1 base and J by 1 base, leaving 11 bases between them. Germline CDR1 SNHLY, CDR2 FYNNEI. The CDR3 length is 15 residues. The CDR3 coding sequence is TGTGCCAGCAGTGAAGGGACAGCTACTTCCTACGAGCAGTACTTC. It translates to CASSEGTATSYEQYF.

The rearrangement joins TRBV4-1 to TRBJ2-7, with D maybe TRBD2 (6 bases). The germline V gene has CDR1 MGHRA and CDR2 YSYEKL. CDR3 length equals 16 residues. The V end lost 4 bases, the J end lost 0 bases, and 16 bases lay between the germline ends. The CDR3 loop reads CASSPRGSGNSYEQYF. Written as DNA, the CDR3 is TGCGCCAGCAGCCCTCGGGGTAGCGGAAACTCCTACGAGCAGTACTTC.

In this sample, this clone turned up a few times. This chain uses TRBV11-3 with TRBJ2-7; no definite D call. Germline V CDR1 and CDR2: SGHNT, YENEEA. Trimming shortened V by 5 bases and J by 3 bases, and 8 bases separated the two germline ends. CDR3 size: 12 residues. In DNA form, the CDR3 reads TGTGCCAGCAGCCTCGACGGCTACGAGCAGTACTTC. Its protein is CASSLDGYEQYF. Full variable domain (remainder filled in from reference TRBV11-3 and TRBJ2-7): EAGVVQSPRYKIIEKKQPVAFWCNPISGHNTLYWYLQNLGQGPELLIRYENEEAVDDSQLPKDRFSAERLKGVDSTLKIQPAELGDSAVYLCASSLDGYEQYFGPGTRLTVT.

This chain joins TRBV7-9 and TRBJ2-2; tentatively, D is TRBD2 (5 bases). The CDR3 consists of 14 residues. V was trimmed by 1 base and J by 3 bases, leaving 6 bases between them. Germline V lookup: CDR1 SEHNR, CDR2 FQNEAQ (reference sequence). CDR3 protein: CASSLGGHTGELFF. The CDR3, as DNA: TGTGCCAGCAGCTTAGGCGGGCACACCGGGGAGCTGTTTTTT.

This rearrangement joins TRBV7-8 to TRBJ1-4; D call uncertain. The germline V and J ends were trimmed by 5 bases and 7 bases, with 17 bases remaining between them. The CDR3 loop spans 15 amino acids. Germline-derived CDR1 and CDR2 are SGHVS and FQNEAQ. The CDR3 protein is CASSPRQLGGEKLFF. For the CDR3, the DNA is TGTGCCAGCAGCCCGCGCCAGTTGGGTGGTGAAAAACTGTTTTTT.

This clone has a handful of counts. V gene TRBV6-1 combines with J gene TRBJ2-2; D is perhaps TRBD1 (5 bases). The CDR3 is 13 residues long. Trimming shortened V by 7 bases and J by 1 base, and 7 bases separated the two germline ends. Germline CDR1 and CDR2: MNHNS and SASEGT. The CDR3 reads CASNDRNTGELFF. CDR3 nucleotide sequence: TGTGCCAGCAACGACAGGAACACCGGGGAGCTGTTTTTT.

The genes are TRBV13 and TRBJ2-6; possibly TRBD1 for D (5 bases). The CDR3 is 16 amino acids. Looked up from germline, CDR1 is PRHDT and CDR2 is FYEKMQ (reference sequence). Trimming pared 3 bases from V and 0 bases from J, leaving 9 bases between. CDR3 bases: TGTGCCAGCAGCTTGCAGGGTAGCTCTGGGGCCAACGTCCTGACTTTC. This codes for CASSLQGSSGANVLTF.

V gene TRBV27 combines with J gene TRBJ1-5, with TRBD1 matching over 8 bases. The length of the CDR3 is 16 residues. Looked up from germline, CDR1 is MNHEY and CDR2 is SMNVEV (reference sequence). Trimming took 3 bases from V and 2 from J; bases not matched to a gene: 6. The CDR3 sequence is CASSFSGGYGNQPQHF. As DNA, the CDR3 is TGTGCCAGCAGTTTTTCAGGGGGCTATGGCAATCAGCCCCAGCATTTT.

The chain links TRBV7-2 to TRBJ2-3; 9 nucleotides agree with TRBD2. V trimming: 5 bases; J trimming: 1 base; junction bases outside the gene matches: 7. Per the germline V gene, CDR1 is SGHTA and CDR2 is FQGNSA. The CDR3 is made up of 16 amino acids. This CDR3 reads CASSPSGRRRTDTQYF. In nucleotides, the CDR3 is TGTGCCAGCAGCCCAAGCGGGAGGAGGCGCACAGATACGCAGTATTTT.

Here the CDR3 DNA reads TGTGCCAGCAGCACAACTAGCGCGGAGACCCAGTACTTC. Translated: CASSTTSAETQYF. The chain uses TRBV9 and TRBJ2-5; TRBD2 agrees at 7 bases. J was trimmed by 5 bases and V by 4 bases; bases with no gene match: 5. CDR1 SGDLS and CDR2 YYNGEE come from the germline V gene. This CDR3 region has 13 residues.